The clone carrying this T cell receptor beta chain came up many times. RNA was extracted from bulk tissue without any cell sorting. More than 3 cm separated this lung sample from the edge of the tumor. Germline V CDR1 and CDR2: SGHDN, FVKESK. Trimming removed 2 bases from V and 7 bases from J; junction bases left unmatched: 2. The CDR3 length is 14 residues. This entry comes from a study of tumor and adjacent non-tumor tissue in lung cancer. Three rounds of nested PCR, following a modified ARM-PCR protocol, produced the TCRbeta library. TCRdb used MiXCR to reprocess the multiplex PCR reads, holding one entry per CDR3 protein. The table records 44,000 or so distinct CDR3 sequences, roughly three fifths of them present only once.

The chain uses TRBV14 and TRBJ1-4, with 9 bases aligning to TRBD1. The specimen sequenced was distant non-tumor lung tissue. The source of this sequence is a woman aged 40-49 years with non-small cell lung cancer. The CDR3 coding sequence is TGTGCCAGCAGCCAACGGACAGGGGTTGAAAAACTGTTTTTT. The encoded protein is CASSQRTGVEKLFF.